This T cell receptor (beta chain) was found in a study of identical twins' blood T cells (dated by TCRdb to 2013 to 2014). In terms of the full investigation: Some 51 million Illumina reads were obtained across 12 libraries, comprising six alpha-chain and six beta-chain libraries. Using next-generation sequencing, the study compared the TCR alpha and beta chain repertoires of three pairs of monozygous twins to assess how genetics influences repertoire formation. General study outcomes and caveats: How many CDR3 clonotypes two donors shared depended mainly on the product of their cloneset sizes, and the twins did not clearly stray from this trend. V gene usage was reported to be markedly more similar within twin pairs than between unrelated donors, even among non-selected out-of-frame TCRbeta clonotypes. Looking at the most abundant TCRbeta clonotypes, every donor had more CDR3 sequences in common with her twin than with unrelated donors. The proposed role of the TCRalpha J segment in MHC recognition during thymic selection was stated to require validation by independent studies. Because the twins were reared together, environmental influences could not be excluded as an explanation for twin similarity.

Of note for this clonotype: Its target antigen remains unknown. A much bigger clone sits one base away, suggesting this may be a read error.

Library generation was performed with 5' RACE. For sequencing, an Illumina Genome Analyzer IIx was employed. RNA-based TCR cDNA libraries were prepared by a previously described protocol with several modifications. To prevent cross-contamination, sample-specific barcodes were added to both ends of each TCR cDNA library during cDNA synthesis and amplification. As for the original processing: Each library contained roughly 2.2 to 4 million CDR3-containing reads, and somewhere between about 100,000 and nearly 550,000 clonotypes were identified for each individual. Reads with improper barcode index combinations were discarded, after which clonesets were built for each library with the MiTCR software. While assembling CDR3 clonotypes, MiTCR filtered or rescued low-quality reads and corrected PCR and sequencing errors. Artificial out-of-frame clonotypes were mapped to in-frame sequences, with one indel allowed in the CDR3, and then removed. Similarity in V and J gene usage between donors was calculated as the Jensen-Shannon divergence divided by the mean entropy. TCRdb itself trimmed the public reads at Q25 with fastp, ran MiXCR and retained productive beta chains. Each CDR3 protein gets just one entry, which takes the most common genes and DNA from the rows behind it. Here the V and J calls rest on TCRdb's processing, not on the authors' analysis. The sample table records hundreds of thousands of distinct CDR3 sequences; approximately 30% of these occur just once. The ten largest clones represent more than 5.5% of the sample.

The germline V gene (reference sequence) gives CDR1 as LGHDT and CDR2 as YNNKEL. The CDR3 sequence holds 14 residues, the cysteine and phenylalanine included. Only CDR3 DNA remains: 42 bases, in frame from the first base. The donors were six healthy women who made up three monozygous twin pairs. Each of the three twin pairs had been raised together, and the twins in each pair were thought likely to have encountered the same infectious agents and vaccines. RNA was isolated from peripheral blood mononuclear cells and used to prepare TCR cDNA libraries. The TCR was taken from a woman aged 18 to 50 in good health. Recombination linked TRBV3-1 to TRBJ1-2; 8 of the junction bases match TRBD1. Sequenced: PBMCs. The base sequence is TGTGCCAGCAGCCAAGTAGTATCTCGGGACAGGCAGATATTC. Its product reads: CASSQVVSRDRQIF.